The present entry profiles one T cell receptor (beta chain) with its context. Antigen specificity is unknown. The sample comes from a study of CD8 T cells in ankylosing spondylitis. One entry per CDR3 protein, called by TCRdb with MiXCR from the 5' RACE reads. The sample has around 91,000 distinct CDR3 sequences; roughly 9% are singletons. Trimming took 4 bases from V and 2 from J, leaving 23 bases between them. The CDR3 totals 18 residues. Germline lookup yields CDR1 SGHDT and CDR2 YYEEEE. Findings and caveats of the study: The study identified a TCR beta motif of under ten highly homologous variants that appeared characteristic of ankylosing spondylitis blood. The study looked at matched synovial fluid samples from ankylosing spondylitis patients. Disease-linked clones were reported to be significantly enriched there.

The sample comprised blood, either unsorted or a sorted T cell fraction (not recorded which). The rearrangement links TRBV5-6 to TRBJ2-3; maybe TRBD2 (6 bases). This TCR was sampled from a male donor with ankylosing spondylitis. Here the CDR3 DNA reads TGTGCCAGCAGCGCCTTTAAAAGCGAGACGGACTACACAGATACGCAGTATTTT. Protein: CASSAFKSETDYTDTQYF.